Following are 12 T cell receptor beta chains from one sample sequenced in a study of blood T cell repertoires in COVID-19. The assay was immunoSEQ multiplex PCR, and TCRdb's table has in-frame clones only and misses some. The sample gives approximately 91,000 clones, 87% of which show up once; around 4.5% is in the top ten. The sequenced sample consisted of peripheral blood. The source of these receptors is a man in his 70s with acute or convalescent COVID-19.

V gene TRBV5-4 combines with J gene TRBJ2-3; the match to TRBD2 covers 15 bases. CDR3 length: 19 residues. Germline V gives CDR1 SGHNT, CDR2 YYREEE (reference sequence). The junction had 11 bases not matched to a gene; V was cut back by 4 bases and J by 2 bases. Here the CDR3 reads CASSAGPGLAGGSTDTQYF. The CDR3 nucleotides read TGTGCCAGCAGCGCAGGGCCGGGACTAGCGGGGGGATCCACAGATACGCAGTATTTT.

The chain is built from TRBV30 and TRBJ2-7, with D possibly matching TRBD1 (6 bases). The germline V gene has CDR1 GTSNPN and CDR2 SVGIG (reference sequence). This CDR3 is built from 14 residues. V lost 2 bases, J lost 2 bases, and 13 bases lay in between. CDR3 sequence reads: CAWSPTGPPYEQYF. In nucleotides, the CDR3 is TGTGCCTGGAGTCCCACAGGGCCTCCCTACGAGCAGTACTTC.

The chain is built from TRBV7-3 and TRBJ1-1; D is uncertain. The V and J ends lost 5 bases and 1 base respectively, with 8 bases between them. Germline-derived CDR1 and CDR2 are SGHTA and FQGTGA. CDR3 size: 13 residues. CDR3 bases: TGTGCCAGCAGCAAAAGAGAGAACACTGAAGCTTTCTTT. It specifies CASSKRENTEAFF.

V and J are TRBV6-4 and TRBJ2-2; D is uncertain. Germline V lookup: CDR1 MRHNA, CDR2 SNTAGT. The CDR3 is 14 amino acids. The germline V and J ends were trimmed by 3 bases and 1 base, with 6 bases remaining between them. CDR3 sequence reads: CASSESVNTGELFF. Written as DNA, the CDR3 is TGTGCCAGCAGTGAATCGGTGAACACCGGGGAGCTGTTTTTT.

V gene TRBV3-1 (or the pseudogene TRBV3-2) combines with J gene TRBJ1-2; TRBD1 agrees at 8 bases. Trimming took 3 bases from V and 6 from J; bases not matched to a gene: 6. Germline lookup yields CDR1 LGHDT and CDR2 YNNKEL (reference sequence). The CDR3 is 14 residues long. CDR3 loop: CASSHGQGLNGYTF. The CDR3 DNA follows: TGTGCCAGCAGCCACGGACAGGGTCTGAATGGCTACACCTTC.

The DNA of the CDR3 is TGTGCCAGCAGTTCACCATTCTCGGGGGTTGTCGGAAACACCATATATTTT. This sequence encodes CASSSPFSGVVGNTIYF. The rearrangement joins TRBV28 to TRBJ1-3, with D perhaps TRBD1 (5 bases). In germline, CDR1 is MDHEN, CDR2 SYDVKM. The CDR3 runs 17 residues. V lost 4 bases and J lost 4, with 20 bases in between. The variable domain in full, with the rest retrieved from reference TRBV28 and TRBJ1-3, is DVKVTQSSRYLVKRTGEKVFLECVQDMDHENMFWYRQDPGLGLRLIYFSYDVKMKEKGDIPEGYSVSREKKERFSLILESASTNQTSMYLCASSSPFSGVVGNTIYFGEGSWLTVV.

This clone was detected only once. The chain is built from TRBV4-1 and TRBJ2-1; 7 nucleotides agree with TRBD2. The CDR3 is 17 residues long. The germline gives CDR1 MGHRA, CDR2 YSYEKL. V trimming: 4 bases; J trimming: 3 bases; junction bases outside the gene matches: 12. CDR3 loop: CASSPKGSGVLYNEQFF. The CDR3 bases are TGCGCCAGCAGCCCTAAGGGAAGCGGGGTCCTCTACAATGAGCAGTTCTTC.

In its sample, this clone was seen a few times. Additional DNA sequences in this sample encode the identical CDR3. This chain connects TRBV11-2 to TRBJ2-5; D not resolved. The CDR3 length is 11 residues. V lost 2 bases to trimming and J lost 4 bases, with 2 bases between them. The germline V gene encodes CDR1 SGHAT and CDR2 FQNNGV. The CDR3 loop reads CASSLRETQYF. The CDR3 coding sequence is TGTGCCAGCAGCTTACGAGAGACCCAGTACTTC.

This rearrangement joins TRBV28 to TRBJ1-2, with unresolved D. Trimming cost V 5 bases and J 4 bases, with 14 bases left between them. Germline assignment: CDR1 MDHEN and CDR2 SYDVKM. The CDR3 runs 14 residues. The CDR3: CASSTPPPSYGYTF. The CDR3 nucleotides read TGTGCCAGCAGTACCCCACCACCCAGCTATGGCTACACCTTC.

The chain couples TRBV7-2 to TRBJ2-7; TRBD2 matches at 8 bases. Germline assignment: CDR1 SGHTA and CDR2 FQGNSA. V shed 2 bases, J shed 5 bases, and the junction held 8 bases outside the gene matches. This CDR3 is 15 amino acids long. CDR3 nucleotides: TGTGCCAGCAGCTTAAGGCCAGCGGGGGCCGACGAGCAGTACTTC. Translated, it gives CASSLRPAGADEQYF.

V and J are TRBV5-1 and TRBJ2-1, with 9 nucleotides matching TRBD1. Germline values: CDR1 SGHRS, CDR2 YFSETQ. The CDR3 covers 15 residues. The V and J ends lost 0 bases and 7 bases, in that order; junction bases with no gene match: 5. The CDR3 here is CASSLDGQGPNEQFF. In DNA form, the CDR3 reads TGCGCCAGCAGCTTGGACGGACAGGGGCCGAATGAGCAGTTCTTC.

This clone was observed a few times. The chain employs TRBV12-5 and TRBJ1-3; D is uncertain. Germline V gene sequence: CDR1 LGHNT, CDR2 FRNRAP. Trimming shortened V by 1 base and J by 0 bases, and 13 bases separated the two germline ends. This CDR3 comprises 17 residues. CDR3 bases: TGTGCTAGTGGTTTGGGAGGGTCCCCGACCTCTGGAAACACCATATATTTT. It is translated as CASGLGGSPTSGNTIYF. The entire variable domain, with the rest obtained from reference TRBV12-5 and TRBJ1-3, is as follows: DARVTQTPRHKVTEMGQEVTMRCQPILGHNTVFWYRQTMMQGLELLAYFRNRAPLDDSGMPKDRFSAEMPDATLATLKIQPSEPRDSAVYFCASGLGGSPTSGNTIYFGEGSWLTVV.